Shown below are 30 T cell receptor beta chains from a single sample sequenced in a study of T-cell memory formation after mild COVID-19. MiXCR was run by TCRdb on the 5' RACE reads, yielding one entry per CDR3 protein. The sample lists hundreds of thousands of distinct CDR3 sequences; 15% to 20% were seen once. Sequencing was done on a sample of PBMCs or a T cell subset sorted from them (not recorded which). Receptors originate from a man between 18 and 35 years old who had mild COVID-19 (a few samples of this study predate the infection). Cell type and time point are not known.

This clonotype appeared many times. The chain employs TRBV6-2 or TRBV6-3 and TRBJ2-2; TRBD2 matches at 12 bases. CDR1 and CDR2 from the germline V gene are MNHEY and SVGEGT. CDR3 length equals 21 residues. With 6 bases clipped from V and 0 bases from J, the junction kept 17 bases outside the gene matches. CDR3 protein: CASRRLAGVRLATANTGELFF. The CDR3, as DNA: TGTGCCAGCAGAAGACTAGCGGGGGTCCGCCTCGCTACCGCGAACACCGGGGAGCTGTTTTTT.

In this sample, this clonotype turned up a few times. The genes are TRBV20-1 and TRBJ1-2; D is possibly TRBD1 (5 bases). V lost 5 bases, J lost 6 bases, and 13 bases lay in between. The CDR3 consists of 12 residues. The germline V gene has CDR1 DFQATT and CDR2 SNEGSKA (reference sequence). DNA for the CDR3: TGCAGTGCTGGCGGACATACAAATGGCTACACCTTC. Translation: CSAGGHTNGYTF.

The sample holds a few counts of this clonotype. V usage is TRBV10-1 and J usage is TRBJ2-7; TRBD1 matches 9 bases. Germline V lookup: CDR1 WNHNN, CDR2 SYGVQD (reference sequence). J lost 2 bases, V lost 10 bases, and 6 bases had no gene match. This CDR3 region has 13 residues. The CDR3 here is CAIGTGHPYEQYF. The CDR3 bases are TGCGCCATCGGGACAGGGCATCCCTACGAGCAGTACTTC.

This clonotype occurred a few times. V usage is TRBV28 and J usage is TRBJ1-2; 8 bases agree with TRBD1. CDR1 and CDR2 (germline): MDHEN, SYDVKM. V dropped 6 bases and J dropped 8; count of bases not matched to a gene: 8. CDR3 length: 13 amino acids. DNA of the CDR3: TGTGCCAGCAGACCCCAGGGGGCCGGGGGCTACACCTTC. This gives the protein CASRPQGAGGYTF.

This clonotype was counted between two and nine times. The chain combines TRBV7-3 with TRBJ1-2; tentative D call: TRBD1 (5 bases). The CDR3 is 13 amino acids. In germline, CDR1 is SGHTA, CDR2 FQGTGA. The CDR3 DNA sequence: TGTACTAATCCGGAGGGGTGGGACTATGGCTACACCTTC. Its translation: CTNPEGWDYGYTF.

This chain joins TRBV6-2 or TRBV6-3 and TRBJ2-1; possibly TRBD1 for D (6 bases). V was cut by 11 bases and J by 0 bases, with 14 bases left in between. CDR1 and CDR2 from the germline V gene are MNHEY and SVGEGT. There are 14 residues in the CDR3. CDR3 sequence (DNA): TGTGCCGCCCAGGGGTTTTCCTCCTACAATGAGCAGTTCTTC. Protein sequence: CAAQGFSSYNEQFF.

The V gene is TRBV10-3, the J gene TRBJ2-3; D uncertain. CDR1 ENHRY and CDR2 SYGVKD come from the germline V gene. V was pared by 2 bases and J by 2 bases, with 11 bases between. The CDR3 sequence is 15 residues long. The CDR3 sequence is CAISERRADTDTQYF. Here the CDR3 DNA reads TGTGCCATCAGTGAGAGACGCGCCGACACAGATACGCAGTATTTT.

The chain couples TRBV9 to TRBJ2-1, with D possibly called TRBD1 or TRBD2 (5 bases each). The germline V and J ends were trimmed by 2 bases and 1 base, with 7 bases remaining between them. This CDR3 spans 14 amino acids. Germline loops: CDR1 SGDLS, CDR2 YYNGEE. In nucleotides, the CDR3 is TGTGCCAGCAGCGTTGAGGGGTCCTACAATGAGCAGTTCTTC. Amino acids: CASSVEGSYNEQFF.

This clonotype was counted many times. The chain uses TRBV12-3 or TRBV12-4 and TRBJ2-1; weak D call: TRBD2 (5 bases). This CDR3 region has 11 residues. Trimming left V 6 bases short and J 16 bases short, with 16 bases between. The CDR3: CASSSGVPLFF. In DNA form, the CDR3 reads TGTGCCAGCAGCTCCGGGGTTCCGCTCTTCTTC.

The genes are TRBV5-5 and TRBJ2-7; D might be TRBD2 (6 bases). Germline V lookup: CDR1 SGHKS, CDR2 YYEKEE (reference sequence). Trimming took off 2 bases at V and 0 bases at J, with 12 bases between the two ends. This CDR3 has 15 residues. Here the CDR3 reads CASSLPGGASYEQYV. In nucleotides, the CDR3 is TGTGCCAGCAGCTTACCAGGAGGGGCCTCCTACGAGCAGTACGTC.

This clonotype was seen a handful of times. The chain has TRBV5-5 and TRBJ2-1; 9 nucleotides match TRBD2. Per germline, CDR1 SGHKS and CDR2 YYEKEE (reference sequence). The J segment lost 7 bases and the V segment lost 0 bases, leaving 5 bases of the junction unmatched. This CDR3 is built from 15 residues. The CDR3 region has the DNA TGTGCCAGCAGCTTGGGCCTAGCGGGGAGAAATGAGCAGTTCTTC. This encodes CASSLGLAGRNEQFF.

The V and J genes are TRBV20-1 and TRBJ2-2, with no clear D. CDR1 and CDR2 (germline): DFQATT, SNEGSKA (reference sequence). The CDR3 spans 13 residues. V was pared by 0 bases and J by 6 bases, with 8 bases between. The CDR3 sequence is CSARDLGSGELFF. In nucleotides, the CDR3 is TGCAGTGCTAGAGATCTCGGGTCCGGGGAGCTGTTTTTT.

This chain links TRBV3-1 with TRBJ1-2; 7 bases line up with TRBD1. Germline values: CDR1 LGHDT, CDR2 YNNKEL (reference sequence). The CDR3 is 16 amino acids. Trimming cost V 0 bases and J 4 bases; bases outside gene matches: 8. CDR3 coding DNA: TGTGCCAGCAGCCAAGACTCGGACAGGATAATCTATGGCTACACCTTC. Protein sequence: CASSQDSDRIIYGYTF.

This rearrangement joins TRBV7-2 to TRBJ2-1; TRBD1 might be the D (6 bases). Germline V gives CDR1 SGHTA, CDR2 FQGNSA. The CDR3 has 15 amino acids. The V end was cut by 5 bases, the J end by 4 bases, with 15 bases between. The CDR3 spells CASSLTGLGYNEQFF. The DNA of the CDR3 is TGTGCCAGCAGCCTCACAGGGCTAGGGTACAATGAGCAGTTCTTC.

This chain links TRBV7-2 with TRBJ2-1; D gene unclear. V gave up 4 bases and J gave up 8 bases, with 12 bases separating them. The CDR3 length is 13 residues. CDR1 SGHTA and CDR2 FQGNSA come from the germline V gene. The CDR3 reads CASSSVGGDEQFF. Written as DNA, the CDR3 is TGTGCCAGCAGCTCTGTGGGCGGAGATGAGCAGTTCTTC.

J is TRBJ2-2 and V is TRBV10-3; D is ambiguous. Trimming pared 5 bases from V and 1 base from J, leaving 8 bases between. The CDR3 is 14 residues long. Germline V CDR1 and CDR2: ENHRY, SYGVKD. For the CDR3, the DNA is TGTGCCATCAGTCATGACCAGAACACCGGGGAGCTGTTTTTT. This gives the protein CAISHDQNTGELFF.

There are a few counts of this clonotype. The chain combines TRBV4-2 with TRBJ2-7; 9 bases are shared with TRBD1. Germline CDR1 is LGHNA and CDR2 is YNFKEQ. The CDR3 has 14 residues. Unmatched junction bases numbered 5, after V lost 5 bases and J lost 3 bases. CDR3 protein: CASSARDRDYEQYF. The CDR3 nucleotides are TGTGCCAGCAGCGCCCGGGACAGGGACTACGAGCAGTACTTC.

This clonotype has a handful of counts. The chain couples TRBV30 to TRBJ2-1; 12 bases match TRBD2. V lost 4 bases and J lost 2; bases outside the gene matches: 0. CDR1 is GTSNPN, CDR2 SVGIG, per germline (reference sequence). CDR3 length: 14 amino acids. CDR3 region: CAWTSGGAYNEQFF. The CDR3 coding sequence is TGTGCCTGGACTAGCGGGGGGGCCTACAATGAGCAGTTCTTC.

This clonotype was observed a handful of times. The V gene is TRBV10-3, the J gene TRBJ2-5, with 7 bases fitting TRBD2. The CDR3 totals 13 residues. Germline values: CDR1 ENHRY, CDR2 SYGVKD. The V segment lost 10 bases and the J segment 0 bases; nucleotides outside the gene matches: 5. In DNA form, the CDR3 reads TGTGCCAGTCAGCGGGATTACCAAGAGACCCAGTACTTC. Its protein product is CASQRDYQETQYF.

This clonotype appeared a few times. This rearrangement joins TRBV12-3 or TRBV12-4 to TRBJ2-3; D unclear. With 7 bases removed from V and 2 bases from J, the gap between germline ends came to 13 bases. The CDR3 contains 14 residues. CDR3 sequence: CASTLASLTDTQYF. The CDR3 DNA sequence: TGTGCCAGCACCCTGGCCAGCCTCACAGATACGCAGTATTTT.

The chain combines TRBV4-1 with TRBJ2-2, with a tentative D call TRBD1 (5 bases). This CDR3 has 17 amino acids. Germline values: CDR1 MGHRA, CDR2 YSYEKL. Trimming cost V 1 base and J 4 bases, with 16 bases left between them. DNA for the CDR3: TGCGCCAGCAGCCAAGGCCCCGCCAGGGTGGTCACCGGGGAGCTGTTTTTT. Protein: CASSQGPARVVTGELFF.

A few counts support this clonotype. V is TRBV10-3 and J is TRBJ2-5, with 14 bases that match TRBD2. The CDR3 loop spans 16 amino acids. Germline trimming cut 9 bases from V and 3 bases from J; bases unmatched to any gene: 9. The V gene's germline CDR1 is ENHRY and CDR2 SYGVKD. CDR3 region: CAIMDRGLAGEETQYF. The CDR3 bases are TGTGCCATTATGGACAGGGGACTAGCGGGGGAAGAGACCCAGTACTTC.

V and J are TRBV27 and TRBJ2-2; a possible D gene is TRBD2 (6 bases). Germline V CDR1 and CDR2: MNHEY, SMNVEV (reference sequence). V lost 8 bases and J lost 6, with 10 bases in between. This CDR3 region has 12 residues. The CDR3 nucleotides are TGTGCCAGCCGCCCGGGGGCCGGGGAGCTGTTTTTT. This encodes CASRPGAGELFF.

This clonotype came up a few times. The genes are TRBV3-1 and TRBJ2-5, with 14 nucleotides matching TRBD2. Germline lookup yields CDR1 LGHDT and CDR2 YNNKEL (reference sequence). After removal of 8 bases from V and 4 bases from J, the junction contained 3 bases not matched to a gene. The CDR3 is made up of 14 amino acids. The CDR3 reads CASRGLAGVETQYF. The CDR3 DNA sequence: TGTGCCAGCCGGGGACTAGCGGGGGTAGAGACCCAGTACTTC.

This chain joins TRBV7-3 and TRBJ2-3; tentatively, D is TRBD1 or TRBD2 (6 bases each). V lost 2 bases and J lost 6, with 18 bases in between. This CDR3 comprises 16 residues. Germline-derived CDR1 and CDR2 are SGHTA and FQGTGA. CDR3 loop: CASSLAPGGPQDTQYF. The CDR3 DNA reads as TGTGCCAGCAGCTTAGCGCCTGGGGGGCCCCAGGATACGCAGTATTTT.

V usage is TRBV2 and J usage is TRBJ1-3, with D hard to call. The CDR3 extends over 12 amino acids. In germline, CDR1 is SNHLY, CDR2 FYNNEI. The V end lost 3 bases, the J end lost 8 bases, and 8 bases lay between the germline ends. As DNA, the CDR3 is TGTGCCAGCAGTGAGTTGGCCGACACCATATATTTT. It translates to CASSELADTIYF.

The chain uses TRBV4-2 and TRBJ1-2; 8 nucleotides align to TRBD1. Trimming removed 4 bases from V and 7 bases from J; junction bases left unmatched: 8. Germline CDR1 reads LGHNA; CDR2 reads YNFKEQ. CDR3 size: 14 residues. CDR3 DNA: TGTGCCAGCAGCCCCAAGGACAGGGACCCTGGCTACACCTTC. Its protein is CASSPKDRDPGYTF.

This sequence joins TRBV4-3 and TRBJ2-3, with D possibly being TRBD2 (5 bases). The V gene lost 8 bases and the J gene lost 0 bases, with 12 bases spanning the gap. The length of the CDR3 is 14 residues. CDR1 is LGHNA, CDR2 YSLEER, per germline. The CDR3 bases are TGCGCCAGCTCTTACGGGGTTAGCACAGATACGCAGTATTTT. It translates to CASSYGVSTDTQYF.

In this sample, this clonotype turned up many times. The chain employs TRBV27 and TRBJ2-5; D unresolved. The V and J ends lost 1 base and 0 bases respectively, with 6 bases between them. Germline V gene data show CDR1 as MNHEY and CDR2 as SMNVEV (reference sequence). The CDR3 is 14 amino acids. The CDR3 loop reads CASSLYGYQETQYF. The CDR3 DNA reads as TGTGCCAGCAGTTTATACGGGTACCAAGAGACCCAGTACTTC.

This clonotype was picked up a small number of times. The CDR3 nucleotides read TGTGCCAGCAGTTACCCTAGCGGGGTATACGAGCAGTACGTC. Translation gives CASSYPSGVYEQYV. This chain connects TRBV6-2 or TRBV6-3 to TRBJ2-7; 9 nucleotides line up with TRBD2. V lost 2 bases to trimming and J lost 4 bases; unmatched junction nucleotides: 3. In germline, CDR1 is MNHEY, CDR2 SVGEGT. The CDR3 covers 14 residues.